These T cell receptor beta chains were read from a single sample in a study of T cells in Graves' hyperthyroidism and ophthalmopathy. In TCRdb, the multiplex PCR reads were re-called with MiXCR into one record per CDR3 protein. Of 75,000 to 100,000 distinct CDR3 sequences listed, roughly 56% are singletons. Material: blood. Every receptor here comes from a woman in her thirties or forties with Graves' hyperthyroidism. Each CDR3 is given with its conserved first and last residue. Fields, in order: D gene, clone size, V gene, J gene, CDR3 protein, CDR3 DNA. A D gene is named only where the DNA matches it firmly. Expanded clones are given a class, and other clones once, few, many or no size at all.

d_gene: .
abundance: few
v_gene: TRBV7-3
j_gene: TRBJ2-1
CDR3aa: CASSPTGYNEQFF
CDR3nt: TGTGCCAGCAGCCCAACAGGTTACAATGAGCAGTTCTTC

d_gene: TRBD2
abundance: .
v_gene: TRBV29-1
j_gene: TRBJ2-2
CDR3aa: CSVASGRDGELFF
CDR3nt: TGCAGCGTGGCTAGCGGGAGGGATGGGGAGCTGTTTTTT

d_gene: .
abundance: few
v_gene: TRBV7-2
j_gene: TRBJ2-5
CDR3aa: CASSVGEGDQETQYF
CDR3nt: TGTGCCAGCAGCGTAGGTGAGGGAGATCAAGAGACCCAGTACTTC

d_gene: .
abundance: few
v_gene: TRBV25-1
j_gene: TRBJ2-7
CDR3aa: CASRGGGELYF
CDR3nt: TGTGCCAGCAGGGGGGGCGGGGAGCTGTACTTC

d_gene: .
abundance: many
v_gene: TRBV7-8
j_gene: TRBJ1-2
CDR3aa: CASSLQGSYGYTF
CDR3nt: TGTGCCAGCAGCTTACAGGGAAGCTATGGCTACACCTTC

d_gene: .
abundance: .
v_gene: TRBV15
j_gene: TRBJ1-6
CDR3aa: CATSQEGFYNSPLHF
CDR3nt: TGTGCCACCAGCCAGGAAGGGTTCTACAATTCACCCCTCCACTTT

d_gene: .
abundance: once
v_gene: TRBV29-1
j_gene: TRBJ2-5
CDR3aa: CSVPRSAYQETQYF
CDR3nt: TGCAGCGTTCCACGGTCAGCGTACCAAGAGACCCAGTACTTC

d_gene: TRBD2
abundance: many
v_gene: TRBV6-5
j_gene: TRBJ2-5
CDR3aa: CASSKGGSGLQETQYF
CDR3nt: TGTGCCAGCAGCAAAGGCGGTAGCGGGTTGCAGGAGACCCAGTACTTC

d_gene: .
abundance: once
v_gene: TRBV7-8
j_gene: TRBJ1-4
CDR3aa: CASSLMAVWDNEKLFF
CDR3nt: TGTGCCAGCAGCTTAATGGCAGTGTGGGATAATGAAAAACTGTTTTTT

d_gene: .
abundance: once
v_gene: TRBV7-2
j_gene: TRBJ2-5
CDR3aa: CASSLRADQPQYF
CDR3nt: TGTGCCAGCAGCCTTAGGGCGGATCAGCCCCAGTACTTC

d_gene: .
abundance: .
v_gene: TRBV7-2
j_gene: TRBJ2-5
CDR3aa: CASGPGETQYF
CDR3nt: TGTGCCAGCGGACCCGGGGAGACCCAGTACTTC

d_gene: .
abundance: many
v_gene: TRBV7-6
j_gene: TRBJ1-1
CDR3aa: CASSLVQRQITEAFF
CDR3nt: TGTGCCAGCAGCTTAGTCCAGAGACAGATAACTGAAGCTTTCTTT

d_gene: .
abundance: .
v_gene: TRBV29-1
j_gene: TRBJ2-5
CDR3aa: CSGRMGETQYF
CDR3nt: TGCAGCGGGAGGATGGGAGAGACCCAGTACTTC

d_gene: .
abundance: many
v_gene: TRBV7-9
j_gene: TRBJ1-2
CDR3aa: CASSLVNYGYTF
CDR3nt: TGTGCCAGCAGCTTGGTTAACTATGGCTACACCTTC

d_gene: .
abundance: few
v_gene: TRBV2
j_gene: TRBJ2-2
CDR3aa: CASSYIKTGELFF
CDR3nt: TGTGCCAGCAGTTACATAAAGACCGGGGAGCTGTTTTTT

d_gene: .
abundance: .
v_gene: TRBV7-9
j_gene: TRBJ1-2
CDR3aa: CASSLGADPYGYTF
CDR3nt: TGTGCCAGCAGCTTAGGGGCAGATCCTTATGGCTACACCTTC

d_gene: .
abundance: once
v_gene: TRBV7-9
j_gene: TRBJ1-3
CDR3aa: CASSPGQTTAGNTIYF
CDR3nt: TGTGCCAGCAGCCCAGGACAGACAACTGCTGGAAACACCATATATTTT

d_gene: TRBD2
abundance: .
v_gene: TRBV7-9
j_gene: TRBJ2-7
CDR3aa: CASSVTSGTYEQYF
CDR3nt: TGTGCCAGCAGCGTGACTAGCGGAACCTACGAGCAGTACTTC

d_gene: TRBD1
abundance: many
v_gene: TRBV20-1
j_gene: TRBJ2-7
CDR3aa: CSAGDRVEQYF
CDR3nt: TGCAGTGCTGGGGACAGGGTAGAGCAGTACTTC

d_gene: .
abundance: .
v_gene: TRBV2
j_gene: TRBJ1-4
CDR3aa: CASSSEGAEKLFF
CDR3nt: TGTGCCAGCAGTTCTGAAGGGGCGGAAAAACTGTTTTTT

d_gene: TRBD1
abundance: many
v_gene: TRBV20-1
j_gene: TRBJ2-2
CDR3aa: CSALDRGRTGELFF
CDR3nt: TGCAGTGCTTTAGACAGGGGGCGGACCGGGGAGCTGTTTTTT

d_gene: .
abundance: few
v_gene: TRBV7-9
j_gene: TRBJ2-3
CDR3aa: CASSLSGFYTDTQYF
CDR3nt: TGTGCCAGCAGCTTAAGTGGCTTTTACACAGATACGCAGTATTTT

d_gene: .
abundance: few
v_gene: TRBV6-5
j_gene: TRBJ2-5
CDR3aa: CASSYKAQYF
CDR3nt: TGTGCCAGCAGTTACAAGGCCCAGTACTTC